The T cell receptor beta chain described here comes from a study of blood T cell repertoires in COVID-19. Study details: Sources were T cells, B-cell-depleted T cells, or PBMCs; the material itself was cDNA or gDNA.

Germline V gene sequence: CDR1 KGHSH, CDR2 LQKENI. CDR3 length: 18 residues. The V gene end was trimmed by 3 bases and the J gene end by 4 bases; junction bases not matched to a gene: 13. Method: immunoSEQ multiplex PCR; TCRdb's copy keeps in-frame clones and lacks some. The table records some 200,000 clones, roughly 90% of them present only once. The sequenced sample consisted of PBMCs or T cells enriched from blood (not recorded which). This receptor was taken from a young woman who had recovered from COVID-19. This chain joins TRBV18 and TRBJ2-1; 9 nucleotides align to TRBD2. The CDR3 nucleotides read TGTGCCAGCTCACCCCCCCCGCGGGGGGGCCCGAGTTACAATGAGCAGTTCTTC. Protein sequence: CASSPPPRGGPSYNEQFF.